A single sample is the source of the 30 T cell receptor beta chains below, sequenced in a study of cytomegalovirus exposure and HLA in healthy donors. Use of 60 Vbeta and 13 Jbeta primers characterized the PCR. The table came from immunoSEQ multiplex PCR; TCRdb's copy has only in-frame clones and leaves some out. The sample includes 45,000 to 60,000 clones, approximately 77% of them seen just once. The sequencing input was PBMCs. The receptors derive from a woman aged 45-65 years in good health and CMV-seronegative.

The chain links TRBV29-1 to TRBJ2-5; maybe TRBD2 (6 bases). Germline lookup yields CDR1 SQVTM and CDR2 ANQGSEA. The CDR3 consists of 13 residues. V shed 5 bases and J shed 5 bases, with 15 bases lying between them. CDR3: CSVREGRGETQYF. CDR3 nucleotide sequence: TGCAGCGTTCGGGAAGGTCGGGGGGAGACCCAGTACTTC.

The chain joins TRBV30 to TRBJ2-1, with 7 bases fitting TRBD1. This CDR3 region has 13 residues. The junction had 2 bases not matched to a gene; V was cut back by 5 bases and J by 1 base. Germline V gene data show CDR1 as GTSNPN and CDR2 as SVGIG (reference sequence). Written as DNA, the CDR3 is TGTGCCTGGGAGGGGGCATCCTACAATGAGCAGTTCTTC. Translated: CAWEGASYNEQFF.

J is TRBJ2-6 and V is TRBV2; D remains ambiguous. The CDR3 is made up of 15 amino acids. V was trimmed by 3 bases and J by 2 bases, leaving 8 bases between them. Germline CDR1 is SNHLY and CDR2 is FYNNEI. This CDR3 is CASSDPPPGANVLTF. As DNA, the CDR3 is TGTGCCAGCAGTGATCCTCCCCCTGGGGCCAACGTCCTGACTTTC.

The chain uses TRBV11-2 and TRBJ2-3, with no clear D. The V end was cut by 1 base, the J end by 0 bases, with 8 bases between. The germline CDR1 and CDR2 sequences are SGHAT and FQNNGV. The CDR3 totals 15 residues. The CDR3 region is CASSLAPESTDTQYF. CDR3 nucleotides: TGTGCCAGCAGCTTAGCCCCGGAGAGCACAGATACGCAGTATTTT.

The rearrangement links TRBV6-6 to TRBJ2-3, with D hard to call. Deletions cut 4 bases from V and 0 bases from J, with 5 bases between. The V gene's germline CDR1 is MNHNY and CDR2 SVGAGI (reference sequence). This CDR3 region has 13 residues. In DNA form, the CDR3 reads TGTGCCAGCAGTTTCCCTAGCACAGATACGCAGTATTTT. This gives the protein CASSFPSTDTQYF.

This chain joins TRBV6-1 and TRBJ1-2; perhaps TRBD1 as D (5 bases). The V gene's germline CDR1 is MNHNS and CDR2 SASEGT. V was shortened by 3 bases and J by 2 bases, with 19 bases between the two germline ends. CDR3 length equals 17 residues. CDR3 coding DNA: TGTGCCAGCAGTGACGTGGCTTCAGGGCGGGAGAACTATGGCTACACCTTC. It codes for CASSDVASGRENYGYTF.

This clone was recorded once. The CDR3: CASSIGGETQYF. For the CDR3, the DNA is TGTGCCAGTAGTATAGGGGGCGAGACCCAGTACTTC. The chain joins TRBV19 to TRBJ2-5; tentative D call: TRBD1 (5 bases). CDR1 and CDR2 from the germline V gene are LNHDA and SQIVND (reference sequence). The CDR3 extends over 12 amino acids. V lost 1 base to trimming and J lost 5 bases, with 5 bases between them.

The chain has TRBV19 and TRBJ1-2, with D perhaps TRBD1 (6 bases). Looked up from germline, CDR1 is LNHDA and CDR2 is SQIVND (reference sequence). CDR3 length: 13 amino acids. The V end was cut by 5 bases, the J end by 1 base, with 8 bases between. CDR3 coding DNA: TGTGCCAGTAGTCCGGACAGTAACTATGGCTACACCTTC. It encodes CASSPDSNYGYTF.

Written as DNA, the CDR3 is TGTGCCAGCTCTCTCCAGGGCGGGGTACAAGAGACCCAGTACTTC. It translates to CASSLQGGVQETQYF. This sequence joins TRBV18 and TRBJ2-5; maybe TRBD2 (6 bases). This CDR3 is built from 15 residues. The germline gives CDR1 KGHSH, CDR2 LQKENI. V was clipped by 6 bases and J by 2 bases, with 16 bases between them.

The rearrangement links TRBV19 to TRBJ1-1; D gene ambiguous. The CDR3 runs to 14 residues. Germline CDR1 LNHDA, CDR2 SQIVND (reference sequence). Trimming stripped 3 bases from V and 5 bases from J, with 13 bases between. The CDR3 DNA follows: TGTGCCAGTAGTATCGGGTTCGGGTTTACTGAAGCTTTCTTT. Translation: CASSIGFGFTEAFF.

Within the sample, this clone is medium-sized. The CDR3 sequence is CASSMGPSGNQPQHF. The DNA of the CDR3 is TGTGCCAGTAGTATGGGTCCATCCGGGAATCAGCCCCAGCATTTT. The chain uses TRBV19 and TRBJ1-5; D is unresolved. Trimming took off 3 bases at V and 4 bases at J, with 13 bases between the two ends. Per the germline V gene, CDR1 is LNHDA and CDR2 is SQIVND (reference sequence). The CDR3 contains 15 residues.

V is TRBV29-1 and J is TRBJ1-2; D call uncertain. Looked up from germline, CDR1 is SQVTM and CDR2 is ANQGSEA. The CDR3 is made up of 14 amino acids. With 4 bases removed from V and 0 bases from J, the gap between germline ends came to 12 bases. The CDR3 sequence is CSVAGRATNYGYTF. CDR3 nucleotides: TGCAGCGTTGCGGGAAGGGCTACTAACTATGGCTACACCTTC. Looking up the rest from reference TRBV29-1 and TRBJ1-2 gives the full variable domain: SAVISQKPSRDICQRGTSLTIQCQVDSQVTMMFWYRQQPGQSLTLIATANQGSEATYESGFVIDKFPISRPNLTFSTLTVSNMSPEDSSIYLCSVAGRATNYGYTFGSGTRLTVV.

The chain links TRBV7-2 to TRBJ2-7; D uncertain. There are 14 residues in the CDR3. V was cut by 4 bases and J by 2 bases, with 12 bases left in between. The germline V gene encodes CDR1 SGHTA and CDR2 FQGNSA. In nucleotides, the CDR3 is TGTGCCAGCAGCTCGGTTTCGTCCACCTACGAGCAGTACTTC. It specifies CASSSVSSTYEQYF.

The V call is TRBV5-4, the J call TRBJ2-3; no firm D call. V was shortened by 2 bases and J by 4 bases, with 14 bases between the two germline ends. The CDR3 has 15 residues. Per germline, CDR1 SGHNT and CDR2 YYREEE (reference sequence). The CDR3 DNA reads as TGTGCCAGCAGCTTATGGGTAGCTTGGCCAGATACGCAGTATTTT. It encodes CASSLWVAWPDTQYF.

This clone was recorded only once. The chain combines TRBV19 with TRBJ1-5; perhaps TRBD1 as D (5 bases). CDR3 length: 13 residues. The germline V and J ends were trimmed by 7 bases and 3 bases, with 10 bases remaining between them. Per the germline V gene, CDR1 is LNHDA and CDR2 is SQIVND (reference sequence). CDR3 loop: CASKGQDNQPQHF. CDR3 coding DNA: TGTGCCAGTAAGGGGCAGGACAATCAGCCCCAGCATTTT.

This chain uses TRBV27 with TRBJ1-4, with D possibly being TRBD1 (5 bases). The CDR3 runs 15 residues. Trimming pared 2 bases from V and 5 bases from J, leaving 12 bases between. Per germline, CDR1 MNHEY and CDR2 SMNVEV (reference sequence). This CDR3 is CASSLRARVNEKLFF. CDR3 DNA sequence: TGTGCCAGCAGTTTACGAGCCAGGGTCAATGAAAAACTGTTTTTT.

The chain links TRBV4-3 to TRBJ2-3, with 8 nucleotides matching TRBD2. J was trimmed by 4 bases and V by 3 bases; bases with no gene match: 9. The CDR3 is made up of 16 amino acids. CDR1 and CDR2 from the germline V gene are LGHNA and YSLEER. The CDR3 reads CASSHSQAGEADTQYF. The CDR3 coding sequence is TGCGCCAGCAGCCATTCCCAAGCGGGGGAGGCAGATACGCAGTATTTT.

The chain links TRBV25-1 to TRBJ1-6, with 7 bases fitting TRBD1. This CDR3 spans 13 amino acids. The germline CDR1 and CDR2 sequences are MGHDK and SYGVNS. With V trimmed by 8 bases and J by 9 bases, 7 bases remained unmatched. CDR3 nucleotide sequence: TGTGCCAGCGCACAGGGGAATACTTCACCCCTCCACTTT. Translation gives CASAQGNTSPLHF.

The CDR3 loop is CASSPSPATRGNTIYF. CDR3 nucleotides: TGCGCCAGCAGCCCCAGTCCGGCGACGAGGGGAAACACCATATATTTT. The chain carries TRBV4-3 and TRBJ1-3; no clear D gene. CDR3 length equals 16 residues. CDR1 is LGHNA, CDR2 YSLEER, per germline. Trimming took off 4 bases at V and 4 bases at J, with 17 bases between the two ends.

The chain combines TRBV2 with TRBJ2-7; no reliable D call. Trimming removed 2 bases at V and 5 bases at J, with 10 bases between. The germline gives CDR1 SNHLY, CDR2 FYNNEI. The CDR3 spans 13 residues. The CDR3 DNA is TGTGCCAGCAGTGAATTGGGCCGGCACGAGCAGTACTTC. Its translation: CASSELGRHEQYF. Looking up the rest from reference TRBV2 and TRBJ2-7 gives the full variable domain: EPEVTQTPSHQVTQMGQEVILRCVPISNHLYFYWYRQILGQKVEFLVSFYNNEISEKSEIFDDQFSVERPDGSNFTLKIRSTKLEDSAMYFCASSELGRHEQYFGPGTRLTVT.

The rearrangement joins TRBV10-3 to TRBJ2-3, with 9 bases that match TRBD1. Germline trimming cut 0 bases from V and 4 bases from J; bases unmatched to any gene: 8. The CDR3 contains 17 residues. The germline gives CDR1 ENHRY, CDR2 SYGVKD. The CDR3 is CAISESYGTGLSDTQYF. The CDR3 bases are TGTGCCATCAGTGAGTCGTACGGGACAGGGCTATCAGATACGCAGTATTTT.

The chain is built from TRBV7-6 and TRBJ1-6, with D possibly being TRBD1 (5 bases). The CDR3 is made up of 14 amino acids. Germline V gene lookup returns CDR1 SGHVS and CDR2 FNYEAQ. The V gene lost 0 bases and the J gene lost 7 bases, with 7 bases spanning the gap. DNA of the CDR3: TGTGCCAGCAGCTTAGCGGAGGGGAATTCACCCCTCCACTTT. Protein product: CASSLAEGNSPLHF.

The J gene is TRBJ2-5, the V gene TRBV9; 8 nucleotides match TRBD2. Germline trimming cut 6 bases from V and 1 base from J; bases unmatched to any gene: 14. The V gene's germline CDR1 is SGDLS and CDR2 YYNGEE. The CDR3 is made up of 17 amino acids. For the CDR3, the DNA is TGTGCCAGCACCCCCACGGGGGCGGGGGGAGGCCAAGAGACCCAGTACTTC. It specifies CASTPTGAGGGQETQYF.

This rearrangement joins TRBV2 to TRBJ1-3; 7 nucleotides agree with TRBD1. J gave up 7 bases and V 4 bases, and 4 bases lay outside the gene matches. Germline-derived CDR1 and CDR2 are SNHLY and FYNNEI. The CDR3 is made up of 13 amino acids. The CDR3 sequence: CASSGQTGNTIYF. CDR3 coding DNA: TGTGCCAGCAGTGGTCAGACAGGGAACACCATATATTTT.

The chain has TRBV30 and TRBJ1-5; a possible D gene is TRBD1 (5 bases). The CDR3 loop spans 13 amino acids. V was pared by 2 bases and J by 7 bases, with 12 bases between. CDR1 is GTSNPN and CDR2 is SVGIG in the germline V gene (reference sequence). CDR3 in DNA: TGTGCCTGGAGTAAGGGGCTGAAGCAGCCCCAGCATTTT. It is translated as CAWSKGLKQPQHF.

The V and J genes are TRBV30 and TRBJ1-4, with D possibly being TRBD1 (5 bases). Germline V gene lookup returns CDR1 GTSNPN and CDR2 SVGIG (reference sequence). The CDR3 totals 13 residues. V lost 4 bases, J lost 2 bases, and 8 bases lay in between. CDR3: CAWTGDTNEKLFF. DNA for the CDR3: TGTGCCTGGACGGGGGATACTAATGAAAAACTGTTTTTT. Supplemented by reference TRBV30 and TRBJ1-4, the full variable domain reads SQTIHQWPATLVQPVGSPLSLECTVEGTSNPNLYWYRQAAGRGLQLLFYSVGIGQISSEVPQNLSASRPQDRQFILSSKKLLLSDSGFYLCAWTGDTNEKLFFGSGTQLSVL.

The chain joins TRBV5-8 to TRBJ1-1; D not certain. CDR1 and CDR2 from the germline V gene are SGHTS and YDEGEE. Trimming left V 2 bases short and J 0 bases short, with 5 bases between. The CDR3 length is 13 residues. CDR3 in amino acids: CASSFQMNTEAFF. The CDR3 coding sequence is TGTGCCAGCAGCTTCCAGATGAACACTGAAGCTTTCTTT. Full variable domain (outside the CDR3, taken from reference TRBV5-8 and TRBJ1-1): EAGVTQSPTHLIKTRGQQATLRCSPISGHTSVYWYQQALGLGLQFLLWYDEGEERNRGNFPPRFSGRQFPNYSSELNVNALELEDSALYLCASSFQMNTEAFFGQGTRLTVV.

The V call is TRBV2, the J call TRBJ1-2, with D tentatively TRBD1 (6 bases). The CDR3 is 13 residues long. In germline, CDR1 is SNHLY, CDR2 FYNNEI. The CDR3 spells CAEGGVDSSGYTF. CDR3 in DNA: TGTGCAGAAGGGGGGGTCGACAGTTCCGGCTACACCTTC. Looking up the rest from reference TRBV2 and TRBJ1-2 gives the full variable domain: EPEVTQTPSHQVTQMGQEVILRCVPISNHLYFYWYRQILGQKVEFLVSFYNNEISEKSEIFDDQFSVERPDGSNFTLKIRSTKLEDSAMYFCAEGGVDSSGYTFGSGTRLTVV.

This clone turned up a few times. This chain joins TRBV2 and TRBJ2-7; TRBD2 matches at 15 bases. In germline, CDR1 is SNHLY, CDR2 FYNNEI. This CDR3 is 14 amino acids long. Trimming took 7 bases from V and 6 from J; bases not matched to a gene: 4. The DNA of the CDR3 is TGTGCCAGCACTTGGACTAGCGGGAGGGTCGAGCAGTACTTC. Its translation: CASTWTSGRVEQYF.

J is TRBJ2-7 and V is TRBV18, with D maybe TRBD2 (6 bases). Germline CDR1 reads KGHSH; CDR2 reads LQKENI. The V gene lost 3 bases and the J gene lost 0 bases, with 9 bases spanning the gap. The length of the CDR3 is 14 residues. CDR3 in amino acids: CASSPSTSSYEQYF. Here the CDR3 DNA reads TGTGCCAGCTCACCGTCGACTAGCTCCTACGAGCAGTACTTC.